This is a list of T cell receptor beta chains from one sample in a study of Graves' ophthalmopathy and Graves' hyperthyroidism. TCRdb used MiXCR to reprocess the multiplex PCR reads, holding one entry per CDR3 protein. Here the sample spans 210,000 or so distinct CDR3 sequences, approximately 28% being singletons. The sample taken for sequencing was peripheral blood. The receptors derive from a man aged 50 to 60 with Graves' ophthalmopathy. CDR3s include the opening cysteine and the closing phenylalanine or tryptophan. A D gene is named only where the DNA matches it firmly. Only part of the rows carry a size: once, few, many, or a class if the clone is expanded.

j_gene	d_gene	v_gene	abundance	CDR3nt	CDR3aa
TRBJ1-1	TRBD1	TRBV6-2/TRBV6-3	-	TGTGCCAGCAGCCCCCCGAGGGGGCGACTTACGAACACTGAAGCTTTCTTT	CASSPPRGRLTNTEAFF
TRBJ2-3	-	TRBV6-2/TRBV6-3	many	TGTGCCAGCAGGTCGACCACAGATACGCAGTATTTT	CASRSTTDTQYF
TRBJ2-7	-	TRBV20-1	once	TGCAGTGCTAGAGCACCGGGGTCCGAGCAGTACTTC	CSARAPGSEQYF
TRBJ1-5	-	TRBV20-1	-	TGCAGTGCTAGAGATCAGGGCAATCAGCCCCAGCATTTT	CSARDQGNQPQHF
TRBJ2-2	TRBD1	TRBV12-3/TRBV12-4	many	TGTGCCAGCAGCCAGGGGGTCGGCGGGGAGCTGTTTTTT	CASSQGVGGELFF
TRBJ2-7	-	TRBV6-5	-	TGTGCCAGCAGTTACTCCCTAGACGCTGCCTACGAGCAGTACTTC	CASSYSLDAAYEQYF
TRBJ2-2	TRBD1	TRBV28	many	TGTGCCGGCAGTGCGGCCGCCGGGACAGAGACCGGGGAGCTGTTTTTT	CAGSAAAGTETGELFF
TRBJ1-2	-	TRBV25-1	many	TGTGCCAGCAGTGTTTATCCAGGAGGATACACCTTC	CASSVYPGGYTF
TRBJ2-5	TRBD2	TRBV27	once	TGTGCCAGCAGCGGACTAGCGGAAGAAGAGACCCAGTACTTC	CASSGLAEEETQYF
TRBJ2-5	-	TRBV6-2/TRBV6-3	few	TGTGCCAGCAGTTACACGATCGCAGGTTCTGAGACCCAGTACTTC	CASSYTIAGSETQYF
TRBJ2-4	-	TRBV19	many	TGTGCCAGTAGTCCTTTAACAGGGGCCAAAAACATTCAGTACTTC	CASSPLTGAKNIQYF
TRBJ2-7	-	TRBV10-3	-	TGTGCCATCAGGGCCTCTCAAGGGTCCGAGCAGTACTTC	CAIRASQGSEQYF
TRBJ2-5	-	TRBV5-1	many	TGCGCCAGCAGCTCCCGTGGGGTCGGAGAGACCCAGTACTTC	CASSSRGVGETQYF
TRBJ1-2	TRBD1	TRBV28	many	TGTGCCAGCAGTTTACCTAACAGGGGAGGCTACACCTTC	CASSLPNRGGYTF
TRBJ2-5	-	TRBV2	-	TGTGCCAGCAGTGAAGTAATCAGGGAGACCCAGTACTTC	CASSEVIRETQYF
TRBJ2-7	-	TRBV20-1	many	TGCAGTGCTAGAGATTCGGTCCGCTACGAGCAGTACTTC	CSARDSVRYEQYF
TRBJ1-2	TRBD1	TRBV20-1	-	TGCAGTGCAAACCCAGGGGGCGGACTCCACACCTTC	CSANPGGGLHTF
TRBJ2-2	-	TRBV27	many	TGTGCCAGCAGCCCTCTTACCGGGGAGCTGTTTTTT	CASSPLTGELFF
TRBJ2-6	-	TRBV28	many	TGTGCCAGCGTACCCTTCTCTGGGCCCAACGTCCTGACTTTC	CASVPFSGPNVLTF
TRBJ2-5	TRBD1	TRBV24-1	-	TGTGCCACCAGTGATTTCGGGACAGGGGGCGAAGAGACCCAGTACTTC	CATSDFGTGGEETQYF
TRBJ2-7	-	TRBV20-1	many	TGCAGTGCTAGTAAGAACCCGGACCTTGCAACTTCCTACGAGCAGTACTTC	CSASKNPDLATSYEQYF
TRBJ1-5	-	TRBV28	many	TGTGCCAGCAGTTTGGTCCCAGCTAGCAATCAGCCCCAGCATTTT	CASSLVPASNQPQHF
TRBJ1-1	-	TRBV6-1	many	TGTGCCAGCAGTGAAGTTTCGAGAACTGAAGCTTTCTTT	CASSEVSRTEAFF
TRBJ2-4	TRBD2	TRBV6-5	many	TGTGCCAGCAGTTCCACTAGCGGGGAAGCCAAAAACATTCAGTACTTC	CASSSTSGEAKNIQYF
TRBJ1-2	-	TRBV5-4	-	TGTGCCAGCAGATTGATGAACTATGGCTACACCTTC	CASRLMNYGYTF
TRBJ2-2	TRBD1	TRBV24-1	many	TGTGCCACCAGTTTCACGACGACAGGGTGGAGTACCGGGGAGCTGTTTTTT	CATSFTTTGWSTGELFF
TRBJ2-7	TRBD1	TRBV6-5	many	TGTGCCAGCAGTAACAGGGGAAGCTCCTACGAGCAGTACTTC	CASSNRGSSYEQYF
TRBJ2-7	TRBD1	TRBV6-5	-	TGTGCCAGCAGTTACGCGACAGGGAGATCCTACGAGCAGTACTTC	CASSYATGRSYEQYF
TRBJ2-7	-	TRBV7-8	many	TGTGCCAGCAGCTTAGTAGCGGCAAGGACGGGGGAGCAGTACTTC	CASSLVAARTGEQYF
TRBJ2-5	-	TRBV7-2	many	TGTGCCAGCAGCGCCGGGGAGGCTGAGGGGTGGGAGACCCAGTACTTC	CASSAGEAEGWETQYF
TRBJ2-2	-	TRBV6-1	-	TGTGCCAGCAAGGGGGGACTCACCGACACCGGGGAGCTGTTTTTT	CASKGGLTDTGELFF
TRBJ2-2	-	TRBV9	many	TGTGCCAGCAGCGTAGGGGCGCAGGGGACCGGGGAGCTGTTTTTT	CASSVGAQGTGELFF
TRBJ2-2	TRBD2	TRBV6-2/TRBV6-3	many	TGTGCCAGCAGTAGCGGGAGGACCGGGGAGCTGTTTTTT	CASSSGRTGELFF
TRBJ1-5	TRBD1	TRBV6-2/TRBV6-3	many	TGTGCCAGCCGAACAGGGGTGGAACAGCCCCAGCATTTT	CASRTGVEQPQHF
TRBJ1-5	-	TRBV12-3/TRBV12-4	many	TGTGCCAGCAGTCCCGCGGGACGTAGCAATCAGCCCCAGCATTTT	CASSPAGRSNQPQHF
TRBJ2-5	-	TRBV9	many	TGTGCCAGCAGCACCGAGACGACGGGAACCCAGTACTTC	CASSTETTGTQYF
TRBJ2-5	-	TRBV6-2/TRBV6-3	many	TGTGCCAGCAGTTACATGGAGACCCAGTACTTC	CASSYMETQYF